This T cell receptor (beta chain) was profiled in a study of blood T cell repertoires in COVID-19. Assay used: immunoSEQ multiplex PCR; TCRdb lists only in-frame clones, some missing. The top ten clones hold about an eighth of a sample with 110,000 or so clones, around 85% of them seen once. This receptor was identified in a human donor in a cohort sampled during active COVID-19. The sequencing sample was made of peripheral blood.

The CDR3 protein is CASSQIRDRGRNYGYTF. DNA of the CDR3: TGTGCCAGCAGCCAGATCCGGGACAGGGGGCGCAACTATGGCTACACCTTC. The chain is built from TRBV14 and TRBJ1-2; TRBD1 aligns across 12 bases. With 3 bases clipped from V and 2 bases from J, the junction kept 7 bases outside the gene matches. The CDR3 is made up of 17 amino acids. The germline V gene encodes CDR1 SGHDN and CDR2 FVKESK.